The 2 T cell receptor beta chains in this list originate from one sample, sequenced in a study of T cells after yellow fever vaccination. MiXCR was run by TCRdb on the 5' RACE reads, yielding one entry per CDR3 protein. The sample lists 500,000 to 550,000 distinct CDR3 sequences, 21% occurring once. The material was PBMCs, obtained roughly 20 days after the first yellow fever vaccination. All receptors come from a man younger than 30 who received the YFV17D yellow fever vaccine.

The chain joins TRBV29-1 to TRBJ2-5; TRBD2 matches 7 bases. CDR3 length equals 14 residues. V lost 6 bases and J lost 0; bases outside the gene matches: 7. Germline V gene data show CDR1 as SQVTM and CDR2 as ANQGSEA. CDR3 DNA: TGCAGCGTGGGGAGGGATAGGGACCAAGAGACCCAGTACTTC. Protein product: CSVGRDRDQETQYF. Full variable domain (rest looked up from reference TRBV29-1 and TRBJ2-5): SAVISQKPSRDICQRGTSLTIQCQVDSQVTMMFWYRQQPGQSLTLIATANQGSEATYESGFVIDKFPISRPNLTFSTLTVSNMSPEDSSIYLCSVGRDRDQETQYFGPGTRLLVL.

V gene TRBV19 combines with J gene TRBJ1-6; D is unresolved. Trimming cost V 7 bases and J 7 bases, with 20 bases left between them. The CDR3 covers 16 residues. The germline gives CDR1 LNHDA, CDR2 SQIVND (reference sequence). Here the CDR3 DNA reads TGTGCCAGTACCCGGCGGCAGGCTGGGTTAAATTCACCCCTCCACTTT. Its translation is CASTRRQAGLNSPLHF.